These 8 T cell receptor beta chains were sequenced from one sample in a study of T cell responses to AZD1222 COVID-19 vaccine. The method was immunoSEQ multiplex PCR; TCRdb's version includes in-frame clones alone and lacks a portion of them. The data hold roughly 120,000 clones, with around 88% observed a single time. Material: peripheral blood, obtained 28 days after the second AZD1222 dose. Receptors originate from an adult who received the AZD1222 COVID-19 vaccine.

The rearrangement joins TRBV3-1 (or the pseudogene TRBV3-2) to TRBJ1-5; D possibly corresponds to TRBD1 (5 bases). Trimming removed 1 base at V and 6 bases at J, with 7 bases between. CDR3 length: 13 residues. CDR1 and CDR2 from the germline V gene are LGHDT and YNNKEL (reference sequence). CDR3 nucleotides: TGTGCCAGCAGCCAAGGGACACGTCAGCCCCAGCATTTT. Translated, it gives CASSQGTRQPQHF.

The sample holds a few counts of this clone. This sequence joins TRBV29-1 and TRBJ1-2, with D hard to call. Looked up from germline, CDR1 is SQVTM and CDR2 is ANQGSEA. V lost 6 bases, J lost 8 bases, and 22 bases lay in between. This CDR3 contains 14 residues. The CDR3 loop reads CSVTGAGMGGGYTF. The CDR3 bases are TGCAGCGTGACCGGCGCCGGTATGGGTGGCGGCTACACCTTC.

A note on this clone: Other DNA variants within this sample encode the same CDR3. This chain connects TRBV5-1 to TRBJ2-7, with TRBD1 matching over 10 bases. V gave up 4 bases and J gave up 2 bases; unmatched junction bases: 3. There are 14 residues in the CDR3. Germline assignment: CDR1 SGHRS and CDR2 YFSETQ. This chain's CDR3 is CASSPGTGAYEQYF. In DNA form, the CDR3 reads TGCGCCAGCAGCCCAGGGACAGGGGCCTACGAGCAGTACTTC.

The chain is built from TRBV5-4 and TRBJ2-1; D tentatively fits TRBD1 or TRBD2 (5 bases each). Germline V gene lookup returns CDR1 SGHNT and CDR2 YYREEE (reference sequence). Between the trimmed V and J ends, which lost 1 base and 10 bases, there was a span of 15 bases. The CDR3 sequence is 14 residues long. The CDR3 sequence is CASSLTRDASEQFF. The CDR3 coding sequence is TGTGCCAGCAGCTTGACGAGGGACGCGTCGGAGCAGTTCTTC.

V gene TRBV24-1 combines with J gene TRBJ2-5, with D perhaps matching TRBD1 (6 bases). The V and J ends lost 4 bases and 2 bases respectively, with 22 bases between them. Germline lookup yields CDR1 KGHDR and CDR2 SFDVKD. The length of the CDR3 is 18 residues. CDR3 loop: CATSELDRGRSEQETQYF. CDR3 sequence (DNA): TGTGCCACCAGTGAATTGGACAGAGGGAGAAGTGAACAAGAGACCCAGTACTTC.

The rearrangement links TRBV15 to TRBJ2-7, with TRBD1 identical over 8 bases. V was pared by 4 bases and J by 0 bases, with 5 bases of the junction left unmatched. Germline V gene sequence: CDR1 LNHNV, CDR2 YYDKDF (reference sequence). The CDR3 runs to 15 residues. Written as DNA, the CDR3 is TGTGCCACCAGCAAAGACAGGGGCCTCTCCTACGAGCAGTACTTC. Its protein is CATSKDRGLSYEQYF.

As DNA, the CDR3 is TGTGCCAGCAGCACCAAAGCGGGGGGGCTCACAGATACGCAGTATTTT. Translating it yields CASSTKAGGLTDTQYF. The chain uses TRBV9 and TRBJ2-3; 10 nucleotides match TRBD2. CDR3 length: 16 amino acids. Germline CDR1 is SGDLS and CDR2 is YYNGEE. V was pared by 4 bases and J by 2 bases, with 7 bases of the junction left unmatched.

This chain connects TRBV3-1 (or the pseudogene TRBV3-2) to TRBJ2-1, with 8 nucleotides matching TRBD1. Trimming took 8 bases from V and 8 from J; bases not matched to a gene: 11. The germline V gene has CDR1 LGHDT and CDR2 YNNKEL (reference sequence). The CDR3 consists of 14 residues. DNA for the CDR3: TGTGCCAGCTCCTGGACAGGGCAGGGCTATGAGCAGTTCTTC. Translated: CASSWTGQGYEQFF.